The 28 T cell receptor beta chains listed next were all sequenced from one sample in a study of shared clonotypes between healthy human individuals. CD45RO-negative CD8 cells positively selected for CCR7 made up the naive population, which excluded terminally differentiated effector memory CD45RA+ cells. Assay: immunoSEQ multiplex PCR; the TCRdb copy retains only in-frame clones and omits some. The sample comprises roughly 810,000 clones, roughly 96% of which are singletons, and over 0.2% rests with the top ten. Input material: naive CD8+ T cells sorted from blood. The receptors originated from a man aged 25 to 40 in good health.

The chain couples TRBV28 to TRBJ2-7; D possibly matches TRBD1 or TRBD2 (5 bases each). CDR3 length: 20 residues. Germline values: CDR1 MDHEN, CDR2 SYDVKM. V dropped 3 bases and J dropped 0 bases, with 27 bases sitting between them. CDR3 sequence reads: CASSLPLFGTKTSSSYEQYF. The CDR3 DNA is TGTGCCAGCAGTTTGCCCCTTTTCGGGACGAAGACGTCGAGCTCCTACGAGCAGTACTTC.

The chain combines TRBV5-1 with TRBJ1-5, with a tentative D call TRBD1 (6 bases). The germline V and J ends were trimmed by 2 bases and 3 bases, with 12 bases remaining between them. Germline V gene sequence: CDR1 SGHRS, CDR2 YFSETQ. There are 15 residues in the CDR3. In DNA form, the CDR3 reads TGCGCCAGCAGCTTCCTGGGGGGGCCCAATCAGCCCCAGCATTTT. Encoded protein: CASSFLGGPNQPQHF. Complete variable domain (other parts from reference TRBV5-1 and TRBJ1-5): KAGVTQTPRYLIKTRGQQVTLSCSPISGHRSVSWYQQTPGQGLQFLFEYFSETQRNKGNFPGRFSGRQFSNSRSEMNVSTLELGDSALYLCASSFLGGPNQPQHFGDGTRLSIL.

The V and J genes are TRBV11-2 and TRBJ2-7, with 8 bases identical to TRBD2. The CDR3 is 15 amino acids. CDR1 is SGHAT, CDR2 FQNNGV, per germline. After removal of 5 bases from V and 0 bases from J, the junction contained 6 bases not matched to a gene. The CDR3 here is CASSDAGGGSYEQYF. CDR3 nucleotides: TGTGCCAGCAGCGACGCGGGGGGCGGCTCCTACGAGCAGTACTTC.

The chain employs TRBV29-1 and TRBJ1-2; no clear D gene. The CDR3 totals 13 residues. With 7 bases removed from V and 0 bases from J, the gap between germline ends came to 12 bases. In germline, CDR1 is SQVTM, CDR2 ANQGSEA. CDR3 in DNA: TGCAGCGCCCGATTTTCGGCTAACTATGGCTACACCTTC. Translated: CSARFSANYGYTF.

The gene calls are TRBV4-1 and TRBJ1-1; perhaps TRBD1 as D (6 bases). Trimming cost V 4 bases and J 11 bases, with 17 bases left between them. Germline V gene data show CDR1 as MGHRA and CDR2 as YSYEKL. This CDR3 has 13 amino acids. As DNA, the CDR3 is TGCGCCAGCAGCCTTGACAGGACCGGGGGGGCTTTCTTT. This codes for CASSLDRTGGAFF.

The CDR3 is CASSGIDAAGGYTF. CDR3 DNA sequence: TGTGCCAGCAGCGGGATAGACGCGGCGGGGGGCTACACCTTC. The chain links TRBV9 to TRBJ1-2; unclear D gene. CDR1 is SGDLS, CDR2 YYNGEE, per germline. CDR3 length equals 14 residues. V was cut by 3 bases and J by 8 bases, with 17 bases left in between. Together with reference TRBV9 and TRBJ1-2, the CDR3 gives the full variable domain: DSGVTQTPKHLITATGQRVTLRCSPRSGDLSVYWYQQSLDQGLQFLIQYYNGEERAKGNILERFSAQQFPDLHSELNLSSLELGDSALYFCASSGIDAAGGYTFGSGTRLTVV.

The chain links TRBV28 to TRBJ2-5; 13 bases agree with TRBD2. CDR3 length: 16 residues. Germline V lookup: CDR1 MDHEN, CDR2 SYDVKM. The trim removed 3 bases at V and 4 bases at J, leaving 5 bases unmatched. The CDR3 spells CASSFRGLAGLETQYF. The CDR3 bases are TGTGCCAGCAGTTTCCGGGGACTAGCGGGACTAGAGACCCAGTACTTC.

The rearrangement joins TRBV4-1 to TRBJ2-7; 11 bases map to TRBD2. Germline CDR1 reads MGHRA; CDR2 reads YSYEKL. V shed 0 bases and J 1 base; nucleotides not matched to a gene: 11. This CDR3 has 19 amino acids. As DNA, the CDR3 is TGCGCCAGCAGCCAAGACCTGGTACTAGCGGGAGTAACTTCCTACGAGCAGTACTTC. It is translated as CASSQDLVLAGVTSYEQYF.

V and J are TRBV6-1 and TRBJ2-1, with D unclear. Germline V lookup: CDR1 MNHNS, CDR2 SASEGT. This CDR3 has 11 residues. V lost 8 bases to trimming and J lost 7 bases, with 9 bases between them. CDR3 sequence (DNA): TGTGCCAGCCCGAAGAGAAATGAGCAGTTCTTC. Encoded protein: CASPKRNEQFF.

About this clone itself: Different DNA sequences within this sample yield the same CDR3. V is TRBV9 and J is TRBJ2-5; D tentatively reads TRBD1 or TRBD2 (5 bases each). V was cut by 0 bases and J by 1 base, with 7 bases left in between. The V gene's germline CDR1 is SGDLS and CDR2 YYNGEE. The CDR3 covers 14 residues. The chain's CDR3 is CASSVAGAQETQYF. DNA for the CDR3: TGTGCCAGCAGCGTAGCCGGGGCCCAAGAGACCCAGTACTTC.

V is TRBV27 and J is TRBJ2-2; 10 bases align to TRBD1. J was trimmed by 3 bases and V by 10 bases; bases with no gene match: 8. Germline values: CDR1 MNHEY, CDR2 SMNVEV (reference sequence). This CDR3 spans 15 amino acids. CDR3 in DNA: TGTGCCACACAAAACGGACAGGGGGACACCGGGGAGCTGTTTTTT. Translated, it gives CATQNGQGDTGELFF.

The chain is built from TRBV15 and TRBJ2-7; D is undetermined. Germline V CDR1 and CDR2: LNHNV, YYDKDF (reference sequence). V lost 0 bases, J lost 11 bases, and 20 bases lay in between. The CDR3 consists of 15 residues. The CDR3 here is CATSRDWAGGEQEYF. In nucleotides, the CDR3 is TGTGCCACCAGCAGAGATTGGGCTGGTGGAGAGCAGGAGTACTTC.

The chain has TRBV5-6 and TRBJ2-5; TRBD1 matches 7 bases. Trimming at V came to 4 bases and at J to 1 base, leaving 10 bases not matched to a gene. Germline CDR1 SGHDT, CDR2 YYEEEE. This CDR3 is built from 16 residues. CDR3 region: CASSRWTGGLQETQYF. CDR3 nucleotides: TGTGCCAGCAGCAGATGGACAGGAGGCCTCCAAGAGACCCAGTACTTC.

Turning to this clone: Other DNA sequences in the same sample also yield this CDR3. The gene calls are TRBV5-1 and TRBJ2-7; D unresolved. CDR3 length equals 12 residues. Germline CDR1 is SGHRS and CDR2 is YFSETQ. The V and J ends lost 3 bases and 3 bases respectively, with 7 bases between them. The CDR3 spells CASSYSSYEQYF. The CDR3 nucleotides are TGCGCCAGCAGCTACTCTAGCTACGAGCAGTACTTC. The variable domain in full, with the rest retrieved from reference TRBV5-1 and TRBJ2-7, is KAGVTQTPRYLIKTRGQQVTLSCSPISGHRSVSWYQQTPGQGLQFLFEYFSETQRNKGNFPGRFSGRQFSNSRSEMNVSTLELGDSALYLCASSYSSYEQYFGPGTRLTVT.

The rearrangement links TRBV4-1 to TRBJ2-7, with TRBD2 identical over 8 bases. The CDR3 covers 15 residues. With V trimmed by 3 bases and J by 3 bases, 7 bases remained unmatched. Germline V lookup: CDR1 MGHRA, CDR2 YSYEKL. The CDR3 nucleotides are TGCGCCAGCAGCCAGGTTAGCGGGATTGTCTACGAGCAGTACTTC. Amino acid sequence: CASSQVSGIVYEQYF.

J is TRBJ1-1 and V is TRBV13; 11 bases match TRBD1. CDR3 length: 14 amino acids. Trimming took 4 bases from V and 5 from J; bases not matched to a gene: 3. The germline gives CDR1 PRHDT, CDR2 FYEKMQ (reference sequence). The CDR3 is CASSSGQGGTEAFF. The CDR3 DNA sequence: TGTGCCAGCAGCTCGGGACAGGGGGGGACTGAAGCTTTCTTT.

The chain joins TRBV6-1 to TRBJ2-7; the D gene could be TRBD1 or TRBD2 (5 bases each). Trimming took off 10 bases at V and 7 bases at J, with 14 bases between the two ends. This CDR3 is 11 amino acids long. Germline lookup yields CDR1 MNHNS and CDR2 SASEGT. For the CDR3, the DNA is TGTGCCACTAGTGGGGGTGGGGAGCAGTACTTC. It is translated as CATSGGGEQYF.

This chain uses TRBV6-5 with TRBJ2-7; either TRBD1 or TRBD2 may supply D (5 bases each). V lost 7 bases, J lost 5 bases, and 12 bases lay in between. This CDR3 comprises 12 residues. Germline V gene lookup returns CDR1 MNHEY and CDR2 SVGAGI. CDR3 in amino acids: CASMDQGDEQYF. The CDR3 DNA sequence: TGTGCCAGCATGGATCAGGGAGACGAGCAGTACTTC.

The J gene is TRBJ2-3, the V gene TRBV4-3, with D perhaps TRBD2 (6 bases). The CDR3 spans 15 residues. Germline lookup yields CDR1 LGHNA and CDR2 YSLEER. Trimming took 1 base from V and 2 from J, leaving 10 bases between them. CDR3 sequence reads: CASSQAEGPTDTQYF. CDR3 DNA sequence: TGCGCCAGCAGCCAAGCGGAGGGCCCCACAGATACGCAGTATTTT.

This chain connects TRBV15 to TRBJ2-3, with 7 bases identical to TRBD2. The CDR3 is made up of 13 amino acids. Looked up from germline, CDR1 is LNHNV and CDR2 is YYDKDF (reference sequence). The V and J ends lost 3 bases and 6 bases, in that order; junction bases with no gene match: 3. DNA of the CDR3: TGTGCCACCAGCAGCGGACTAGATGATACGCAGTATTTT. Its protein is CATSSGLDDTQYF.

The chain recombines TRBV4-1 with TRBJ1-1; D is ambiguous. The CDR3 is 16 amino acids. Germline V gene sequence: CDR1 MGHRA, CDR2 YSYEKL. Trimming removed 3 bases at V and 0 bases at J, with 14 bases between. DNA for the CDR3: TGCGCCAGCAGCCAGGAAGACGGGATCATGAACACTGAAGCTTTCTTT. Translated: CASSQEDGIMNTEAFF.

The chain employs TRBV27 and TRBJ1-5; D is unresolved. The CDR3 runs to 14 residues. Trimming stripped 5 bases from V and 4 bases from J, with 12 bases between. The germline gives CDR1 MNHEY, CDR2 SMNVEV (reference sequence). CDR3 bases: TGTGCCAGCAGTATGTCGGGCCCAAATCAGCCCCAGCATTTT. It is translated as CASSMSGPNQPQHF.

This chain joins TRBV6-6 and TRBJ2-1, with 8 nucleotides matching TRBD2. J was trimmed by 6 bases and V by 6 bases; bases with no gene match: 10. This CDR3 is built from 15 residues. Germline CDR1 and CDR2: MNHNY and SVGAGI (reference sequence). The CDR3: CASRTGTRPVNEQFF. As DNA, the CDR3 is TGTGCCAGCAGAACCGGGACTAGACCGGTCAATGAGCAGTTCTTC.

J is TRBJ2-3 and V is TRBV6-1; D possibly matches TRBD1 or TRBD2 (5 bases each). Germline CDR1 MNHNS, CDR2 SASEGT. Between the trimmed V and J ends, which lost 2 bases and 2 bases, there was a span of 14 bases. This CDR3 has 16 residues. The CDR3 DNA reads TGTGCCAGCAGTGAACTCCGCGCAGGGACCACAGATACGCAGTATTTT. This encodes CASSELRAGTTDTQYF.

A few counts support this clone. CDR3 coding DNA: TGCGCCAGGATCCCACGGCAGGCGGGTGGCTACACCTTC. This codes for CARIPRQAGGYTF. This chain joins TRBV10-1 and TRBJ1-2; D uncertain. Trimming stripped 9 bases from V and 7 bases from J, with 18 bases between. The germline gives CDR1 WNHNN, CDR2 SYGVQD (reference sequence). The CDR3 spans 13 residues.

This sequence joins TRBV6-6 and TRBJ2-2; D is undetermined. Germline-derived CDR1 and CDR2 are MNHNY and SVGAGI (reference sequence). The V gene lost 2 bases and the J gene lost 1 base, with 8 bases spanning the gap. CDR3 size: 15 residues. CDR3 in amino acids: CASSYGVLNTGELFF. In nucleotides, the CDR3 is TGTGCCAGCAGTTACGGGGTATTGAACACCGGGGAGCTGTTTTTT.

The chain couples TRBV9 to TRBJ2-1; D uncertain. Deletions cut 0 bases from V and 9 bases from J, with 10 bases between. CDR3 size: 13 residues. Germline CDR1 SGDLS, CDR2 YYNGEE. CDR3 protein: CASSVAWRGEQFF. CDR3 coding DNA: TGTGCCAGCAGCGTAGCTTGGCGTGGTGAGCAGTTCTTC.

The rearrangement links TRBV4-1 to TRBJ2-7; weak D call: TRBD2 (5 bases). CDR3 length equals 15 residues. The V end was cut by 0 bases, the J end by 4 bases, with 13 bases between. Germline V gene data show CDR1 as MGHRA and CDR2 as YSYEKL. CDR3: CASSQEGDVGYEQYF. As DNA, the CDR3 is TGCGCCAGCAGCCAAGAGGGAGACGTGGGGTACGAGCAGTACTTC.